The 21 T cell receptor beta chains below were found in one sample sequenced in a study of somatic mutations in cytotoxic T cells in rheumatoid arthritis. The repertoire was sequenced with immunoSEQ multiplex PCR; TCRdb's copy has only in-frame clones and lacks some. The sample has 20,000 or so clones, roughly 85% seen once. The sample consisted of CD8+ T cells sorted from blood. The receptors come from a woman aged 40 to 55 with rheumatoid arthritis.

V is TRBV9 and J is TRBJ2-1; TRBD2 aligns across 8 bases. The CDR3 is 14 amino acids. Germline trimming cut 3 bases from V and 4 bases from J; bases unmatched to any gene: 3. CDR1 is SGDLS, CDR2 YYNGEE, per germline. CDR3 sequence: CASSGSGAYNEQFF. The CDR3, as DNA: TGTGCCAGCAGCGGTAGCGGGGCGTACAATGAGCAGTTCTTC.

The chain links TRBV13 to TRBJ2-5; no definite D call. The CDR3 has 15 amino acids. V lost 6 bases and J 5 bases, leaving 19 bases between the germline ends. Germline loops: CDR1 PRHDT, CDR2 FYEKMQ (reference sequence). The CDR3 DNA reads as TGTGCCAGCAGTCGCGAACTAAGTCGGGTGGAGACCCAGTACTTC. The encoded protein is CASSRELSRVETQYF. The complete variable domain, with remaining parts taken from reference TRBV13 and TRBJ2-5, reads AAGVIQSPRHLIKEKRETATLKCYPIPRHDTVYWYQQGPGQDPQFLISFYEKMQSDKGSIPDRFSAQQFSDYHSELNMSSLELGDSALYFCASSRELSRVETQYFGPGTRLLVL.

Here the CDR3 DNA reads TGCAGCGTCGCCGTGAGGAGCGCGGGAGAGCAGTACTTC. It is translated as CSVAVRSAGEQYF. The chain is built from TRBV29-1 and TRBJ2-7, with D perhaps matching TRBD2 (6 bases). CDR3 size: 13 residues. Germline CDR1 is SQVTM and CDR2 is ANQGSEA. V was shortened by 6 bases and J by 7 bases, with 19 bases between the two germline ends.

The CDR3 DNA reads as TGTGCCAGCAGTGATAGCGGGGGGGAGGTTGCAGATACGCAGTATTTT. Translating it yields CASSDSGGEVADTQYF. This chain links TRBV2 with TRBJ2-3, with 11 bases lining up with TRBD2. CDR1 is SNHLY and CDR2 is FYNNEI in the germline V gene. Trimming cost V 3 bases and J 4 bases; bases outside gene matches: 6. The CDR3 totals 16 residues.

The rearrangement uses TRBV6-5 and TRBJ2-1; no firm D call. This CDR3 region has 14 residues. Trimming left V 6 bases short and J 3 bases short, with 12 bases between. Germline CDR1 MNHEY, CDR2 SVGAGI. This CDR3 is CASSPTGDYNEQFF. CDR3 nucleotides: TGTGCCAGCAGCCCCACTGGTGACTACAATGAGCAGTTCTTC.

The chain links TRBV4-1 to TRBJ1-5; D is undetermined. The CDR3 covers 15 residues. Germline V lookup: CDR1 MGHRA, CDR2 YSYEKL. V lost 10 bases and J lost 0, with 16 bases in between. The CDR3 is CATRPNTYSNQPQHF. As DNA, the CDR3 is TGCGCCACCAGACCAAATACCTATAGCAATCAGCCCCAGCATTTT.

V gene TRBV10-2 combines with J gene TRBJ2-1, with D perhaps matching TRBD2 (6 bases). The germline V and J ends were trimmed by 8 bases and 8 bases, with 13 bases remaining between them. Germline V gene sequence: CDR1 WSHSY, CDR2 SAAADI. This CDR3 has 12 amino acids. CDR3 coding DNA: TGCGCCAGCCAACTAGCAGCCGATGAGCAGTTCTTC. It codes for CASQLAADEQFF.

The count of this clone is one. The J gene is TRBJ1-1, the V gene TRBV14; a weak D match, TRBD1 (5 bases). V dropped 4 bases and J dropped 11 bases, with 17 bases sitting between them. CDR3 length equals 13 residues. Germline CDR1 and CDR2: SGHDN and FVKESK. CDR3 nucleotides: TGTGCCAGCAGCCCGGCGTCCGGGACTTCGGCTTTCTTT. Its translation is CASSPASGTSAFF.

This clone was seen a single time. The chain has TRBV18 and TRBJ1-2; 9 bases align to TRBD1. Germline V gene data show CDR1 as KGHSH and CDR2 as LQKENI. J lost 7 bases, V lost 0 bases, and 9 bases had no gene match. The CDR3 is made up of 16 amino acids. The CDR3 DNA sequence: TGTGCCAGCTCACCACCGAGGGACAGGGCCCGCGGTGGCTACACCTTC. Translating it yields CASSPPRDRARGGYTF.

The chain combines TRBV10-2 with TRBJ2-7; TRBD1 might be the D (5 bases). Germline loops: CDR1 WSHSY, CDR2 SAAADI. The CDR3 is 13 amino acids. V was cut by 8 bases and J by 3 bases, with 14 bases left in between. The DNA of the CDR3 is TGCGCCAGCGGAAAGACAGAAAACTACGAGCAGTACTTC. Protein: CASGKTENYEQYF.

V is TRBV11-2 and J is TRBJ1-1; D unresolved. Germline CDR1 is SGHAT and CDR2 is FQNNGV. The CDR3 spans 11 residues. V shed 6 bases and J shed 8 bases, with 10 bases lying between them. CDR3 protein: CASRSYSEAFF. Written as DNA, the CDR3 is TGTGCCAGCAGATCCTACTCCGAAGCTTTCTTT. The full variable domain, in which reference TRBV11-2 and TRBJ1-1 provide the parts outside the CDR3, is EAGVAQSPRYKIIEKRQSVAFWCNPISGHATLYWYQQILGQGPKLLIQFQNNGVVDDSQLPKDRFSAERLKGVDSTLKIQPAKLEDSAVYLCASRSYSEAFFGQGTRLTVV.

The gene calls are TRBV6-5 and TRBJ2-1; 9 bases align to TRBD1. Germline V gene sequence: CDR1 MNHEY, CDR2 SVGAGI. The CDR3 contains 16 residues. V lost 2 bases to trimming and J lost 4 bases; unmatched junction nucleotides: 6. In DNA form, the CDR3 reads TGTGCCAGCAGTTACGGGGGGACAGGGCCTTACAATGAGCAGTTCTTC. Residues: CASSYGGTGPYNEQFF.

The V gene is TRBV5-1, the J gene TRBJ2-7, with 12 bases lining up with TRBD2. CDR1 and CDR2 (germline): SGHRS, YFSETQ. The ends lost 4 bases at V and 7 bases at J; junction bases unmatched: 12. The CDR3 covers 16 residues. The DNA of the CDR3 is TGCGCCAGCAGCACCTCTAGCGGGAGGGCCAGACGGGAGCAGTACTTC. It specifies CASSTSSGRARREQYF.

V usage is TRBV2 and J usage is TRBJ2-5; 7 bases map to TRBD2. The DNA end lines up better with TRBJ2-7; the J call may be wrong. The germline V gene encodes CDR1 SNHLY and CDR2 FYNNEI. The CDR3 is made up of 12 amino acids. For the CDR3, the DNA is TGTGCCAGCTCGGGGGGATACTACGAGCAGTACTTC. Its translation is CASSGGYYEQYF.

By share, this clone counts as medium-sized. This CDR3 is CASSAGLGAEAFF. For the CDR3, the DNA is TGTGCCAGCAGTGCAGGGTTAGGGGCTGAAGCTTTCTTT. The chain recombines TRBV2 with TRBJ1-1; weak D call: TRBD1 (5 bases). Deletions cut 4 bases from V and 6 bases from J, with 12 bases between. Looked up from germline, CDR1 is SNHLY and CDR2 is FYNNEI. The CDR3 extends over 13 amino acids.

This clone was counted only a few times. The chain has TRBV10-3 and TRBJ2-7; 10 nucleotides agree with TRBD1. The CDR3 covers 13 residues. Losses at the gene ends were 8 bases for V and 7 bases for J; bases not matched to a gene: 8. The germline gives CDR1 ENHRY, CDR2 SYGVKD. This chain's CDR3 is CAISGTGDEEQYF. The CDR3 DNA follows: TGTGCCATCTCCGGGACAGGGGATGAGGAGCAGTACTTC.

CDR3 nucleotides: TGTGCCAGCAGTTCCGACACCGGGGGCTACGAGCAGTACTTC. It yields the protein CASSSDTGGYEQYF. This rearrangement joins TRBV2 to TRBJ2-7; D is perhaps TRBD2 (6 bases). The germline V gene has CDR1 SNHLY and CDR2 FYNNEI. V lost 5 bases and J 3 bases, leaving 14 bases between the germline ends. The CDR3 is made up of 14 amino acids. The full variable domain, completed using reference TRBV2 and TRBJ2-7, is EPEVTQTPSHQVTQMGQEVILRCVPISNHLYFYWYRQILGQKVEFLVSFYNNEISEKSEIFDDQFSVERPDGSNFTLKIRSTKLEDSAMYFCASSSDTGGYEQYFGPGTRLTVT.

J is TRBJ2-2 and V is TRBV4-1, with TRBD2 identical over 8 bases. The germline V gene has CDR1 MGHRA and CDR2 YSYEKL. V was pared by 3 bases and J by 2 bases, with 8 bases of the junction left unmatched. The CDR3 runs 17 residues. The CDR3 region has the DNA TGCGCCAGCAGCCACCCCGGACTAGCACAAAACACCGGGGAGCTGTTTTTT. This encodes CASSHPGLAQNTGELFF.

The genes are TRBV4-2 and TRBJ2-3; D is uncertain. This CDR3 contains 17 residues. Trimming took 9 bases from V and 3 from J, leaving 25 bases between them. Germline CDR1 and CDR2: LGHNA and YNFKEQ. CDR3 in DNA: TGTGCCAGTTCCGGCTCCGAGGCCGACGTACGGACAGATACGCAGTATTTT. This codes for CASSGSEADVRTDTQYF.

The rearrangement uses TRBV6-1 and TRBJ1-4, with D possibly matching TRBD1 (5 bases). There are 15 residues in the CDR3. Germline CDR1 reads MNHNS; CDR2 reads SASEGT. Trimming shortened V by 6 bases and J by 2 bases, and 13 bases separated the two germline ends. For the CDR3, the DNA is TGTGCCAGCAGCGGGGCGCGGGGGACTAATGAAAAACTGTTTTTT. It specifies CASSGARGTNEKLFF.

Written as DNA, the CDR3 is TGTGCCAGCAGTGCGACTAGCGGGGGCCAAGAGACCCAGTACTTC. Protein sequence: CASSATSGGQETQYF. The chain joins TRBV6-4 to TRBJ2-5, with TRBD2 identical over 12 bases. This CDR3 has 15 residues. Trimming at V came to 4 bases and at J to 1 base, leaving 1 base not matched to a gene. Germline V CDR1 and CDR2: MRHNA, SNTAGT.